The clone carrying this T cell receptor (delta chain) is labeled as medium-sized. The sample originates from a study of gamma-delta chains in newborns, infants, children. Study summary: Microbial exposure reportedly drives polyclonal innate γδ T cell expansion after birth.

The germline CDR1 and CDR2 sequences are GEAIGNYY and EKD. J gave up 0 bases and V 1 base, and 1 base lay outside the gene matches. The CDR3 is 15 amino acids. TCRdb reapplied CATT to the reads. The repertoire holds 4,000 to 6,000 delta-chain clones, approximately 3.3% seen once, with roughly 15% in the top ten. The sequence was collected from a child who was a newborn, infant or young child, either healthy, febrile or measles-vaccinated (not recorded which). The sample comprised blood. The chain recombines TRDV2 with TRDJ2; 7 nucleotides agree with TRDD3. The DNA for the CDR3 is TGTGCCTGTGACACGCTGGGGGCTTTGACAGCACAACTCTTCTTT. Amino acid sequence: CACDTLGALTAQLFF.